Listed below are T cell receptor beta chains from one sample, sequenced in a study of cytotoxic CD8 clonotypes in ibrutinib-treated CLL. Clones were sequenced by immunoSEQ multiplex PCR, and TCRdb holds only the in-frame ones, with some missing. The table has around 300,000 clones, roughly 79% seen once. Sequencing was performed on PBMCs, taken before ibrutinib treatment. Receptors were obtained from a human donor with chronic lymphocytic leukemia. Each CDR3 is given with its conserved first and last residue. Fields, in order: V gene, J gene, clone size, D gene, CDR3 protein, CDR3 DNA. A D gene is named only where the DNA matches it firmly. Clone size is stated in some rows and not others, as once, few, many or a class when expanded.

V gene: TRBV7-9
J gene: TRBJ2-1
clone size: NA
D gene: TRBD2
CDR3 protein: CASSLATGLAGNEQFF
CDR3 DNA: TGTGCCAGCAGCTTAGCGACGGGACTAGCGGGGAATGAGCAGTTCTTC

V gene: TRBV28
J gene: TRBJ2-7
clone size: NA
D gene: TRBD2
CDR3 protein: CASSFFVWGGSSYEQYF
CDR3 DNA: TGTGCCAGCAGTTTTTTTGTGTGGGGCGGGAGCTCCTACGAGCAGTACTTC

V gene: TRBV7-2
J gene: TRBJ1-5
clone size: few
D gene: NA
CDR3 protein: CASSLGPAENQPQHF
CDR3 DNA: TGTGCCAGCAGCTTAGGGCCAGCGGAAAATCAGCCCCAGCATTTT

V gene: TRBV9
J gene: TRBJ1-1
clone size: few
D gene: TRBD1
CDR3 protein: CASSPKPTGMNTEAFF
CDR3 DNA: TGTGCCAGCAGCCCTAAGCCGACAGGGATGAACACTGAAGCTTTCTTT

V gene: TRBV9
J gene: TRBJ2-3
clone size: NA
D gene: NA
CDR3 protein: CASSLADTDTQYF
CDR3 DNA: TGTGCCAGCAGTTTAGCGGACACAGATACGCAGTATTTT

V gene: TRBV20-1
J gene: TRBJ2-3
clone size: NA
D gene: NA
CDR3 protein: CSASVTDTQYF
CDR3 DNA: TGCAGTGCTTCCGTCACAGATACGCAGTATTTT

V gene: TRBV21-1
J gene: TRBJ1-3
clone size: NA
D gene: NA
CDR3 protein: CASSKRPYSGNTIYF
CDR3 DNA: TGTGCCAGCAGCAAGCGTCCGTACTCTGGAAACACCATATATTTT

V gene: TRBV11-2
J gene: TRBJ1-3
clone size: NA
D gene: TRBD1
CDR3 protein: CASRRTGLLSGNTIYF
CDR3 DNA: TGTGCCAGCAGACGGACAGGGCTCCTATCTGGAAACACCATATATTTT

V gene: TRBV5-1
J gene: TRBJ2-2
clone size: once
D gene: TRBD2
CDR3 protein: CASSRQTSHTGELFF
CDR3 DNA: TGCGCCAGCAGCCGACAGACTAGCCACACCGGGGAGCTGTTTTTT

V gene: TRBV27
J gene: TRBJ2-1
clone size: NA
D gene: TRBD2
CDR3 protein: CASSWASGSLNEQFF
CDR3 DNA: TGTGCCAGCAGTTGGGCTAGCGGGAGTTTAAATGAGCAGTTCTTC

V gene: TRBV5-1
J gene: TRBJ2-1
clone size: NA
D gene: NA
CDR3 protein: CASSSMGPPNEQFF
CDR3 DNA: TGCGCCAGCAGCTCCATGGGACCTCCAAATGAGCAGTTCTTC

V gene: TRBV5-5
J gene: TRBJ2-7
clone size: NA
D gene: NA
CDR3 protein: CASSPGGSDGWYEQYF
CDR3 DNA: TGTGCCAGCAGCCCGGGGGGCAGTGATGGTTGGTACGAGCAGTACTTC

V gene: TRBV30
J gene: TRBJ2-1
clone size: once
D gene: NA
CDR3 protein: CAWSVIAAYNEQFF
CDR3 DNA: TGCGCCTGGAGTGTAATAGCGGCCTACAATGAGCAGTTCTTC

V gene: TRBV7-2
J gene: TRBJ2-7
clone size: NA
D gene: TRBD2
CDR3 protein: CASSFYSGRPSYEQYF
CDR3 DNA: TGTGCCAGCAGCTTCTATAGCGGGAGGCCCTCCTACGAGCAGTACTTC

V gene: TRBV5-1
J gene: TRBJ2-7
clone size: NA
D gene: NA
CDR3 protein: CASSLSVSFYEQYF
CDR3 DNA: TGCGCCAGCAGCTTAAGCGTCAGCTTCTACGAGCAGTACTTC